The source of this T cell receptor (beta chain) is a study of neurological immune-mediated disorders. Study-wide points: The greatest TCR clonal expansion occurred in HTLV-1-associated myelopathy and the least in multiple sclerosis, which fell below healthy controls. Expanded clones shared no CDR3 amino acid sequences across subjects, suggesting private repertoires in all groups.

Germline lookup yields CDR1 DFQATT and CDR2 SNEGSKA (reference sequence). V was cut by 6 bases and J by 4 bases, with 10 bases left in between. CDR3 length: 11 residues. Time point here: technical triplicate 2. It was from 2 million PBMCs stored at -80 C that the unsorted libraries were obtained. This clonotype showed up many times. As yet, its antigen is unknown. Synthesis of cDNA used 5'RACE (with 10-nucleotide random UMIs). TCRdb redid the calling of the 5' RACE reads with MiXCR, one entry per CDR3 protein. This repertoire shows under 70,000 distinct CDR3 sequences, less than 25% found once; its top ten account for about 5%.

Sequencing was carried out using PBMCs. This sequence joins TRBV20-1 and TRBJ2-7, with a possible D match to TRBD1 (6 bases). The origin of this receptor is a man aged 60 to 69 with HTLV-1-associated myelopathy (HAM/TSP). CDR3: CSAPQGYEQYF. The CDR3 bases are TGCAGTGCCCCACAGGGTTACGAGCAGTACTTC.